This record covers a single T cell receptor (beta chain). Its target is unknown. This record comes from a study of T cell responses to AZD1222 COVID-19 vaccine. Findings and limits, study-wide: In a largely white British group with more females than males, clonal diversity was possibly underestimated.

Using immunoSEQ multiplex PCR, the repertoire was profiled, and TCRdb retains in-frame clones only, with some absent. The sample lists roughly 130,000 clones; about nine tenths were seen once. The ends were cut back, 6 bases at V and 0 bases at J, with 5 bases in the middle. There are 12 residues in the CDR3. Germline assignment: CDR1 MNHEY and CDR2 SVGAGI. The receptor was isolated from an adult in good health. The material was peripheral blood, obtained on day 0 of AZD1222 vaccination. This chain uses TRBV6-5 with TRBJ1-1; D uncertain. The CDR3 DNA reads as TGTGCCAGCAGATCAGTGAACACTGAAGCTTTCTTT. Amino acid sequence: CASRSVNTEAFF.